The clone carrying this TCR beta chain was seen just once. The antigen is undetermined. The sample comes from a study of cytomegalovirus exposure and HLA in healthy donors. Broader study findings: Per published reports, the classifier diagnosed cytomegalovirus status with high specificity and sensitivity. Later analysis revealed greater clonal expansion in HLA-associated TCR beta chains than in equally common others.

CDR1 and CDR2 (germline): SEHNR, FQNEAQ (reference sequence). CDR3 length: 14 amino acids. Trimming left V 3 bases short and J 3 bases short, with 11 bases between. A multiplex PCR was run with 60 Vbeta primers and 13 Jbeta primers. TCRdb's copy holds only in-frame clones and misses some; the assay was immunoSEQ multiplex PCR. The sample has under 200,000 clones, around 85% seen once. This chain connects TRBV7-9 to TRBJ1-1, with TRBD1 as a possible D gene (6 bases). The sequenced sample was PBMCs. The sequence was obtained from a male donor in good health and CMV-seronegative. CDR3 sequence: CASSLGQGYTEAFF. The CDR3 nucleotides read TGTGCCAGCAGCTTGGGACAAGGGTACACTGAAGCTTTCTTT.